The entry below describes one T cell receptor beta chain. Its antigen is unknown. The data are from a study of T cells in localized non-small cell lung cancer. Study results and limitations: Because only a single region of the tumor was sequenced, heterogeneity remains possible. Out of the top 100 tumor clones, a median around 57 were seen in adjacent lung. There was an association of higher blood T cell density with longer overall survival. Uninvolved nearby lung showed the greatest T cell clonality, exceeding that found in tumor.

The CDR3 is made up of 15 amino acids. Germline values: CDR1 SGHDT, CDR2 YYEEEE. J gave up 8 bases and V 2 bases, and 9 bases lay outside the gene matches. Only in-frame clones appear in the TCRdb table, and some are missing; sequencing was by immunoSEQ multiplex PCR. The sample carries about 12,000 clones, about 83% recorded once. The TCR originated in a male donor older than 55 with stage I lung adenocarcinoma. The sequencing here drew on peripheral blood, taken before any cancer treatment. V gene TRBV5-6 combines with J gene TRBJ1-3; 8 nucleotides match TRBD1. The CDR3 loop reads CASSFMGWTGHTIYF. The CDR3 DNA sequence: TGTGCCAGCAGCTTTATGGGTTGGACAGGGCACACCATATATTTT.